These 32 T cell receptor beta chains were all obtained from the same sample, sequenced in a study of response to subunit inactivated influenza vaccine. In TCRdb, the RT-PCR reads were re-called with MiXCR into one record per CDR3 protein. The sample shows 800,000 to 1,000,000 distinct CDR3 sequences, 21% of them seen only once. This specimen was PBMCs from blood, taken 4 to 6 days after vaccination. These receptor sequences come from a man in his fifties or sixties who received an inactivated influenza vaccine.

This clonotype occurred a few times. This sequence joins TRBV4-1 and TRBJ2-2; 8 nucleotides align to TRBD2. J lost 7 bases, V lost 4 bases, and 5 bases had no gene match. The germline CDR1 and CDR2 sequences are MGHRA and YSYEKL. This CDR3 is built from 14 residues. CDR3 nucleotides: TGCGCCAGCAGCCCCAGCGGGGGTATCGGGGAGCTGTTTTTT. It translates to CASSPSGGIGELFF.

This clonotype was seen a handful of times. The chain joins TRBV4-2 to TRBJ1-5; D unresolved. The CDR3 totals 15 residues. Trimming left V 4 bases short and J 2 bases short, with 12 bases between. Germline CDR1 and CDR2: LGHNA and YNFKEQ. The DNA for the CDR3 is TGTGCCAGCAGCCCATTTGACGGGGGCAATCAGCCCCAGCATTTT. Its translation is CASSPFDGGNQPQHF.

The genes are TRBV5-1 and TRBJ1-2; D gene ambiguous. Germline loops: CDR1 SGHRS, CDR2 YFSETQ. Trimming stripped 2 bases from V and 6 bases from J, with 11 bases between. The CDR3 is 13 amino acids. CDR3 DNA sequence: TGCGCCAGCAGCTTCTCAGACCAGGATGGCTACACCTTC. Translation gives CASSFSDQDGYTF. The full variable domain, in which reference TRBV5-1 and TRBJ1-2 provide the parts outside the CDR3, is KAGVTQTPRYLIKTRGQQVTLSCSPISGHRSVSWYQQTPGQGLQFLFEYFSETQRNKGNFPGRFSGRQFSNSRSEMNVSTLELGDSALYLCASSFSDQDGYTFGSGTRLTVV.

The chain uses TRBV25-1 and TRBJ1-4; D unclear. Trimming took 2 bases from V and 12 from J, leaving 22 bases between them. The length of the CDR3 is 16 residues. In germline, CDR1 is MGHDK, CDR2 SYGVNS. The DNA of the CDR3 is TGTGCCAGCAGTGAACGCAGAGGGAGGGATAATTTTGAACTGTTTTTT. Amino acids: CASSERRGRDNFELFF. Full variable domain (remainder filled in from reference TRBV25-1 and TRBJ1-4): EADIYQTPRYLVIGTGKKITLECSQTMGHDKMYWYQQDPGMELHLIHYSYGVNSTEKGDLSSESTVSRIRTEHFPLTLESARPSHTSQYLCASSERRGRDNFELFFGSGTQLSVL.

This clonotype came up once. The chain is built from TRBV6-1 and TRBJ2-3; 9 bases are shared with TRBD2. Trimming took 5 bases from V and 4 from J; bases not matched to a gene: 4. CDR3 length: 14 amino acids. Germline-derived CDR1 and CDR2 are MNHNS and SASEGT. CDR3 coding DNA: TGTGCCAGCAGTAAAGGACTAGCGTCAGATACGCAGTATTTT. Translation gives CASSKGLASDTQYF.

In this sample, this clonotype turned up a few times. V usage is TRBV9 and J usage is TRBJ2-1; 14 bases agree with TRBD2. The trim removed 7 bases at V and 10 bases at J, leaving 10 bases unmatched. Germline loops: CDR1 SGDLS, CDR2 YYNGEE. The CDR3 covers 15 residues. CDR3 nucleotides: TGTGCCAGCGCCTCCGGGACTAGCGGGAGTGACGAGCAGTTCTTC. It codes for CASASGTSGSDEQFF.

This chain uses TRBV28 with TRBJ2-5, with 13 positions matching TRBD2. The germline V gene encodes CDR1 MDHEN and CDR2 SYDVKM. V trimming: 3 bases; J trimming: 4 bases; junction bases outside the gene matches: 17. This CDR3 is built from 20 residues. The CDR3 DNA is TGTGCCAGCAGTTTCATGGGGTTGAGGACTAGCGGGAGTCTGGGAGAGACCCAGTACTTC. Its translation is CASSFMGLRTSGSLGETQYF. The full variable domain, with the rest looked up from reference TRBV28 and TRBJ2-5, is DVKVTQSSRYLVKRTGEKVFLECVQDMDHENMFWYRQDPGLGLRLIYFSYDVKMKEKGDIPEGYSVSREKKERFSLILESASTNQTSMYLCASSFMGLRTSGSLGETQYFGPGTRLLVL.

This clonotype was recorded a few times. CDR3 residues: CSARKTGVEQYF. In DNA, the CDR3 is TGCAGTGCTAGAAAGACAGGGGTCGAGCAGTACTTC. The V and J genes are TRBV20-1 and TRBJ2-7, with TRBD1 matching over 8 bases. The CDR3 sequence is 12 residues long. V gave up 2 bases and J gave up 6 bases; unmatched junction bases: 3. Germline-derived CDR1 and CDR2 are DFQATT and SNEGSKA (reference sequence).

The rearrangement joins TRBV10-3 to TRBJ2-5, with D unclear. The germline CDR1 and CDR2 sequences are ENHRY and SYGVKD. V was pared by 6 bases and J by 2 bases, with 10 bases between. The CDR3 has 13 amino acids. CDR3 coding DNA: TGTGCCATCAGGGTCGGCCTTCAAGAGACCCAGTACTTC. This codes for CAIRVGLQETQYF.

This clonotype was picked up a small number of times. This chain connects TRBV4-3 to TRBJ1-6; a weak D match, TRBD1 (6 bases). The CDR3 extends over 13 amino acids. Germline V gene sequence: CDR1 LGHNA, CDR2 YSLEER. The germline V and J ends were trimmed by 5 bases and 14 bases, with 16 bases remaining between them. CDR3 nucleotide sequence: TGCGCCAGCAGCTCCAGGCCCTCAGGGGCCCTCCACTTT. As protein: CASSSRPSGALHF.

The V gene is TRBV11-2, the J gene TRBJ2-1; 9 bases are shared with TRBD2. CDR3 length: 16 residues. Per germline, CDR1 SGHAT and CDR2 FQNNGV. J lost 4 bases, V lost 3 bases, and 7 bases had no gene match. The CDR3 reads CASSFLRGGLYNEQFF. CDR3 DNA: TGTGCCAGCAGCTTCCTGCGGGGGGGCCTTTACAATGAGCAGTTCTTC.

A few counts support this clonotype. J is TRBJ1-2 and V is TRBV12-3 or TRBV12-4; no reliable D call. V gave up 3 bases and J gave up 3 bases, with 8 bases separating them. This CDR3 has 13 amino acids. As DNA, the CDR3 is TGTGCCAGCAGTTTCGCGGGCTACTATGGCTACACCTTC. Protein: CASSFAGYYGYTF.

The sample holds many counts of this clonotype. This chain joins TRBV7-3 and TRBJ2-3, with D possibly matching TRBD2 (6 bases). Between the trimmed V and J ends, which lost 5 bases and 2 bases, there was a span of 14 bases. CDR1 SGHTA and CDR2 FQGTGA come from the germline V gene. This CDR3 comprises 15 residues. DNA for the CDR3: TGTGCCAGCAGCCCCTCGGCTAGCGCCACAGATACGCAGTATTTT. Amino acids: CASSPSASATDTQYF.

This clonotype turned up a few times. The chain couples TRBV30 to TRBJ1-4, with a weak D call TRBD1 (6 bases). V was pared by 3 bases and J by 5 bases, with 19 bases between. The germline gives CDR1 GTSNPN, CDR2 SVGIG (reference sequence). This CDR3 has 16 residues. The CDR3 DNA sequence: TGTGCCTGGAGACCTAAAGGGGGTCTTAGGAATGAAAAACTGTTTTTT. Amino acids: CAWRPKGGLRNEKLFF.

This clonotype was recorded a few times. The rearrangement links TRBV6-5 to TRBJ2-1, with D maybe TRBD2 (7 bases). The V gene lost 0 bases and the J gene lost 7 bases, with 16 bases spanning the gap. This CDR3 region has 16 residues. Germline V gene data show CDR1 as MNHEY and CDR2 as SVGAGI. In DNA, the CDR3 is TGTGCCAGCAGTTACTCAAATCGGGGGGCCTCTAATGAGCAGTTCTTC. Residues: CASSYSNRGASNEQFF.

J is TRBJ2-7 and V is TRBV5-1; 8 bases match TRBD1. This CDR3 spans 15 amino acids. The junction had 9 bases not matched to a gene; V was cut back by 4 bases and J by 3 bases. In germline, CDR1 is SGHRS, CDR2 YFSETQ. This chain's CDR3 is CASSTDRGPLYEQYF. The CDR3 DNA reads TGCGCCAGCAGCACCGACAGGGGCCCTCTCTACGAGCAGTACTTC.

This clonotype was detected a few times. The rearrangement links TRBV6-5 to TRBJ2-6; TRBD1 aligns across 8 bases. Unmatched junction bases numbered 8, after V lost 4 bases and J lost 0 bases. The CDR3 loop spans 18 amino acids. CDR1 is MNHEY and CDR2 is SVGAGI in the germline V gene. CDR3 sequence reads: CASSSMDREYSGANVLTF. CDR3 nucleotide sequence: TGTGCCAGCAGTTCCATGGACAGGGAGTACTCTGGGGCCAACGTCCTGACTTTC.

In this sample, this clonotype turned up a few times. This chain joins TRBV20-1 and TRBJ2-1, with 9 bases that match TRBD2. Germline V gene sequence: CDR1 DFQATT, CDR2 SNEGSKA (reference sequence). The CDR3 is 14 residues long. After removal of 6 bases from V and 2 bases from J, the junction contained 5 bases not matched to a gene. CDR3 nucleotide sequence: TGCAGTGCAGGACCTAGCGGGACCTACAATGAGCAGTTCTTC. It specifies CSAGPSGTYNEQFF.

This clonotype was detected a few times. This chain links TRBV13 with TRBJ2-1; D possibly uses TRBD1 or TRBD2 (5 bases each). V lost 4 bases to trimming and J lost 5 bases, with 12 bases between them. Germline CDR1 PRHDT, CDR2 FYEKMQ (reference sequence). The CDR3 totals 14 residues. The DNA for the CDR3 is TGTGCCAGCAGCTACGCCGGGACCAACAATGAGCAGTTCTTC. Translation: CASSYAGTNNEQFF.

This clonotype appeared a few times. CDR3 residues: CSARADGPEQYF. The CDR3 DNA is TGCAGTGCTAGAGCCGACGGCCCAGAGCAGTACTTC. The chain links TRBV20-1 to TRBJ2-7; no clear D gene. Trimming removed 1 base from V and 7 bases from J, with 11 bases in between. The CDR3 loop spans 12 amino acids. From germline, CDR1 is DFQATT and CDR2 SNEGSKA (reference sequence).

V gene TRBV10-3 combines with J gene TRBJ1-3; D ambiguous. Trimming pared 6 bases from V and 6 bases from J, leaving 12 bases between. This CDR3 has 13 amino acids. Germline V gene data show CDR1 as ENHRY and CDR2 as SYGVKD. The CDR3 sequence is CAIRGDPENTIYF. In DNA, the CDR3 is TGTGCCATCAGAGGAGACCCTGAAAACACCATATATTTT.

This chain joins TRBV13 and TRBJ2-2, with 7 bases identical to TRBD1. The germline CDR1 and CDR2 sequences are PRHDT and FYEKMQ (reference sequence). The CDR3 spans 16 residues. After removal of 4 bases from V and 0 bases from J, the junction contained 5 bases not matched to a gene. The CDR3 DNA sequence: TGTGCCAGCAGCTCTGACAGGGCCCCGAACACCGGGGAGCTGTTTTTT. It is translated as CASSSDRAPNTGELFF.

This clonotype appeared a few times. This sequence joins TRBV7-2 and TRBJ1-2, with D possibly being TRBD1 (5 bases). Trimming removed 5 bases from V and 4 bases from J, with 20 bases in between. The germline V gene encodes CDR1 SGHTA and CDR2 FQGNSA. The CDR3 has 16 residues. The CDR3 spells CASSPRQAGTIYGYTF. The CDR3 DNA follows: TGTGCCAGCAGCCCTAGGCAGGCAGGGACCATCTATGGCTACACCTTC.

The rearrangement joins TRBV5-4 to TRBJ2-3; 8 nucleotides agree with TRBD2. CDR1 is SGHNT and CDR2 is YYREEE in the germline V gene (reference sequence). V was clipped by 3 bases and J by 5 bases; unmatched bases: 8. The length of the CDR3 is 15 residues. The CDR3 bases are TGTGCCAGCAGCTCCGGGGGGACTAGTGTAGATACGCAGTATTTT. Translated, it gives CASSSGGTSVDTQYF.

This clonotype was picked up a small number of times. The rearrangement joins TRBV7-9 to TRBJ2-2; 8 bases are shared with TRBD1. CDR3 length: 15 residues. V was clipped by 6 bases and J by 4 bases; unmatched bases: 7. Germline V gene sequence: CDR1 SEHNR, CDR2 FQNEAQ (reference sequence). The CDR3 spells CASRPGTGGTGELFF. The CDR3 DNA reads as TGTGCCAGCAGGCCTGGGACAGGAGGCACCGGGGAGCTGTTTTTT. The variable domain in full, completed from reference TRBV7-9 and TRBJ2-2, reads DTGVSQNPRHKITKRGQNVTFRCDPISEHNRLYWYRQTLGQGPEFLTYFQNEAQLEKSRLLSDRFSAERPKGSFSTLEIQRTEQGDSAMYLCASRPGTGGTGELFFGEGSRLTVL.

This clonotype was detected a few times. The J gene is TRBJ2-5, the V gene TRBV28; D is perhaps TRBD1 (5 bases). The V and J ends lost 6 bases and 5 bases respectively, with 10 bases between them. This CDR3 contains 12 residues. Germline V CDR1 and CDR2: MDHEN, SYDVKM. DNA for the CDR3: TGTGCCAGCAGCACGGACACGGAGACCCAGTACTTC. Translation: CASSTDTETQYF.

Only one count was recorded for this clonotype. The J gene is TRBJ2-3, the V gene TRBV20-1; tentatively, D is TRBD2 (6 bases). From germline, CDR1 is DFQATT and CDR2 SNEGSKA (reference sequence). The CDR3 runs 13 residues. V dropped 1 base and J dropped 8 bases, with 13 bases sitting between them. The CDR3 is CSARVRRAGTQYF. The DNA for the CDR3 is TGCAGTGCTAGAGTCAGGAGGGCCGGTACGCAGTATTTT.

This sequence joins TRBV24-1 and TRBJ2-3; 9 positions match TRBD1. The CDR3 contains 14 residues. Losses at the gene ends were 6 bases for V and 2 bases for J; bases not matched to a gene: 2. Germline CDR1 is KGHDR and CDR2 is SFDVKD. The CDR3 DNA sequence: TGTGCCACCAGTCGGACAGGGGACACAGATACGCAGTATTTT. Translating gives CATSRTGDTDTQYF.

The J gene is TRBJ2-7, the V gene TRBV15; 8 nucleotides match TRBD2. Unmatched junction bases numbered 9, after V lost 0 bases and J lost 5 bases. The CDR3 consists of 16 residues. Germline lookup yields CDR1 LNHNV and CDR2 YYDKDF (reference sequence). CDR3 DNA: TGTGCCACCAGCAGAGATCCGCTAGCGGGTATCGACGAGCAGTACTTC. This encodes CATSRDPLAGIDEQYF.

This clonotype was observed a few times. The chain has TRBV29-1 and TRBJ2-2; D is possibly TRBD1 (6 bases). This CDR3 is built from 12 residues. V lost 4 bases to trimming and J lost 6 bases, with 9 bases between them. Per germline, CDR1 SQVTM and CDR2 ANQGSEA. CDR3 nucleotide sequence: TGCAGCGTTGTAGAGGGGGCCGGGGAGCTGTTTTTT. It is translated as CSVVEGAGELFF.

This clonotype was seen only a few times. The V and J genes are TRBV6-5 and TRBJ1-2; the match to TRBD1 covers 12 bases. Losses at the gene ends were 4 bases for V and 3 bases for J; bases not matched to a gene: 3. Germline CDR1 MNHEY, CDR2 SVGAGI. This CDR3 region has 15 residues. DNA for the CDR3: TGTGCCAGCAGTTCCGGGACAGGGGGCCACTATGGCTACACCTTC. Translated: CASSSGTGGHYGYTF.

This clonotype came up a few times. This chain links TRBV6-4 with TRBJ2-1, with 12 bases lining up with TRBD2. Germline values: CDR1 MRHNA, CDR2 SNTAGT. The CDR3 is 16 residues long. Germline trimming cut 4 bases from V and 5 bases from J; bases unmatched to any gene: 6. The CDR3 DNA is TGTGCCAGCAGTGCCGAACTAGCGGGGGGCAACAATGAGCAGTTCTTC. Translation: CASSAELAGGNNEQFF.